Listed below are T cell receptor beta chains from one sample, sequenced in a study of blood T cell repertoires in COVID-19. Sequencing used immunoSEQ multiplex PCR; TCRdb keeps in-frame clones, though not all of them. The sample records hundreds of thousands of clones, around nine tenths being singletons. Sequenced material: PBMCs or T cells enriched from blood (not recorded which). These receptor sequences come from a woman aged 18 to 35 with acute COVID-19. The CDR3 runs from the conserved cysteine through the conserved F or W. D genes are given only for firm matches. Size tells how often a clone was seen (once, few, many) or the class of an expanded clone, and some rows leave it out.

>NA|TRBD2|TRBV2|TRBJ2-2
CASSVRLAGGPNTGELFF
TGTGCCAGCAGTGTGCGTCTAGCGGGGGGCCCGAACACCGGGGAGCTGTTTTTT
>NA|NA|TRBV5-4|TRBJ2-3
CASSQSGAGTDTQYF
TGTGCCAGCAGCCAGTCAGGGGCTGGCACAGATACGCAGTATTTT
>NA|TRBD1|TRBV7-9|TRBJ1-1
CASSYVQGTNTEAFF
TGTGCCAGCAGCTACGTACAGGGGACGAACACTGAAGCTTTCTTT
>NA|NA|TRBV11-2|TRBJ2-7
CASSFLASESYEQYF
TGTGCCAGCAGCTTCCTAGCGAGCGAGTCCTACGAGCAGTACTTC
>NA|NA|TRBV5-6|TRBJ1-3
CASSFEGTISGNTIYF
TGTGCCAGCAGCTTTGAGGGGACTATCTCTGGAAACACCATATATTTT
>NA|TRBD1|TRBV9|TRBJ2-3
CASSAAGGGGTDTQYF
TGTGCCAGCAGCGCCGCAGGGGGCGGGGGCACAGATACGCAGTATTTT
>NA|TRBD2|TRBV5-1|TRBJ2-1
CASSKRIAGIYKGEQFF
TGCGCCAGCAGCAAACGAATAGCGGGGATATACAAGGGTGAGCAGTTCTTC
>few|TRBD1|TRBV7-9|TRBJ1-5
CASSPSGGGQPQHF
TGTGCCAGCAGCCCCTCAGGGGGAGGTCAGCCCCAGCATTTT
>NA|NA|TRBV30|TRBJ1-4
CAWSGSTNEKLFF
TGTGCCTGGTCCGGGTCAACTAATGAAAAACTGTTTTTT
>NA|NA|TRBV19|TRBJ1-1
CASSPPGQGTEAFF
TGTGCCAGTAGTCCCCCAGGTCAGGGAACTGAAGCTTTCTTT
>few|NA|TRBV15|TRBJ1-5
CATSVPGVNQPQHF
TGTGCCACCAGTGTGCCGGGAGTCAATCAGCCCCAGCATTTT
>NA|NA|TRBV4-1|TRBJ2-6
CASSQDISSGANVLTF
TGCGCCAGCAGCCAAGATATTAGCTCTGGGGCCAACGTCCTGACTTTC
>NA|NA|TRBV4-2|TRBJ1-6
CASSQSLSGAVGDSPLHF
TGTGCCAGCAGCCAATCCCTCTCAGGGGCGGTTGGAGATTCACCCCTCCACTTT
>once|NA|TRBV9|TRBJ1-3
CASSDRSSGNTIYF
TGTGCCAGCAGTGACAGATCCTCTGGAAACACCATATATTTT
>NA|NA|TRBV7-8|TRBJ2-5
CASSSHSRDQETQYF
TGTGCCAGCAGCTCCCACTCGCGGGACCAAGAGACCCAGTACTTC
>NA|TRBD2|TRBV6-1|TRBJ2-7
CASSHGSAGGEQYF
TGTGCCAGCAGCCACGGGTCGGCGGGAGGCGAGCAGTACTTC
>NA|NA|TRBV14|TRBJ1-2
CASSQSIQGIGGYTF
TGTGCCAGCAGCCAATCAATACAGGGAATCGGTGGCTACACCTTC
>once|NA|TRBV7-8|TRBJ2-1
CASSFLRSGVNEQFF
TGTGCCAGCAGCTTTCTGAGGTCAGGGGTTAATGAGCAGTTCTTC
>NA|NA|TRBV19|TRBJ2-6
CASSIDPGHISGANVLTF
TGTGCCAGTAGTATAGATCCAGGACACATCTCTGGGGCCAACGTCCTGACTTTC
>NA|TRBD1|TRBV5-1|TRBJ2-1
CASSELDRVNEQFF
TGCGCCAGCAGCGAACTAGACAGGGTGAATGAGCAGTTCTTC
>many|NA|TRBV4-1|TRBJ1-1
CASSPGEQVYFANTEAFF
TGCGCCAGCAGTCCAGGGGAACAGGTCTACTTTGCGAACACTGAAGCTTTCTTT
>NA|TRBD1|TRBV7-9|TRBJ1-1
CASSYGTGVNTEAFF
TGTGCCAGCAGCTACGGGACAGGGGTGAACACTGAAGCTTTCTTT
>NA|NA|TRBV9|TRBJ2-2
CASSVEVGGGTGELFF
TGTGCCAGCAGCGTAGAGGTAGGAGGTGGCACCGGGGAGCTGTTTTTT
>NA|NA|TRBV6-5|TRBJ1-2
CASSPRRREGGYTF
TGTGCCAGCAGTCCCCGGCGCAGGGAAGGTGGCTACACCTTC
>NA|NA|TRBV9|TRBJ2-7
CASSVGLISYEQYF
TGTGCCAGCAGCGTCGGACTGATCTCCTACGAGCAGTACTTC
>NA|NA|TRBV27|TRBJ2-2
CASRPGGNTGELFF
TGTGCCAGTAGGCCCGGGGGGAACACCGGGGAGCTGTTTTTT
>NA|NA|TRBV6-2/TRBV6-3|TRBJ2-1
CASSATIPSRHNEQFF
TGTGCCAGCAGTGCAACTATCCCGTCCCGGCACAATGAGCAGTTCTTC
>NA|NA|TRBV7-2|TRBJ2-1
CASSFQSGQSYNEQFF
TGTGCCAGCAGCTTCCAAAGCGGGCAATCCTACAATGAGCAGTTCTTC
>NA|NA|TRBV19|TRBJ2-1
CASSIGWPGERNEQFF
TGTGCCAGTAGTATAGGCTGGCCCGGGGAGAGGAATGAGCAGTTCTTC
>NA|NA|TRBV7-9|TRBJ2-7
CASSLLGHEQYF
TGTGCCAGCAGTTTATTGGGCCACGAGCAGTACTTC
>NA|NA|TRBV15|TRBJ2-7
CATSRELLGTGSYEQYF
TGTGCCACCAGCAGAGAATTGTTGGGAACAGGAAGCTACGAGCAGTACTTC
>NA|NA|TRBV7-2|TRBJ2-3
CASSLSRGNPTQYF
TGTGCCAGCAGCTTATCAAGAGGAAACCCCACGCAGTATTTT